The next 25 T cell receptor beta chains were all read from a single sample in a study of T cell responses to AZD1222 COVID-19 vaccine. TCRdb's copy holds only in-frame clones and misses some; the assay was immunoSEQ multiplex PCR. The sample has approximately 77,000 clones, about 92% seen once. The sequences come from peripheral blood, collected 28 days after the second AZD1222 dose. Receptors were obtained from an adult who received the AZD1222 COVID-19 vaccine.

The chain recombines TRBV4-2 with TRBJ2-2; no definite D call. The V end was cut by 8 bases, the J end by 9 bases, with 22 bases between. The germline V gene has CDR1 LGHNA and CDR2 YNFKEQ. The CDR3 loop spans 15 amino acids. The chain's CDR3 is CASRPQDGLHRELFF. CDR3 bases: TGTGCCAGCCGCCCCCAGGACGGCCTACACCGGGAGCTGTTTTTT.

The chain has TRBV7-2 and TRBJ2-1, with D perhaps matching TRBD2 (6 bases). The CDR3 length is 14 residues. The germline CDR1 and CDR2 sequences are SGHTA and FQGNSA. The V and J ends lost 8 bases and 7 bases respectively, with 18 bases between them. CDR3 DNA: TGTGCCAGCGCCTGGGGTGCTAGCGTTAATGAGCAGTTCTTC. This codes for CASAWGASVNEQFF.

The CDR3 nucleotides read TGTGCCAGTAAATTCGTGACAGGGCAATTTGGCTACACCTTC. As protein: CASKFVTGQFGYTF. This rearrangement joins TRBV19 to TRBJ1-2, with 7 bases matching TRBD1. This CDR3 is 14 amino acids long. Germline CDR1 is LNHDA and CDR2 is SQIVND (reference sequence). V shed 7 bases, J shed 7 bases, and the junction held 12 bases outside the gene matches.

This clone was recorded once. The chain recombines TRBV19 with TRBJ1-4; D is undetermined. Germline V gives CDR1 LNHDA, CDR2 SQIVND (reference sequence). V lost 2 bases to trimming and J lost 0 bases, with 13 bases between them. The CDR3 has 17 amino acids. CDR3 in amino acids: CASSISGDGATNEKLFF. The CDR3 DNA is TGTGCCAGTAGTATATCCGGGGATGGTGCAACTAATGAAAAACTGTTTTTT.

This clone has just a few counts. V usage is TRBV6-5 and J usage is TRBJ2-1; D may be TRBD2 (6 bases). The CDR3 runs to 14 residues. Germline assignment: CDR1 MNHEY and CDR2 SVGAGI. V was cut by 7 bases and J by 5 bases, with 15 bases left in between. CDR3 sequence: CASTLDPGDNEQFF. In DNA, the CDR3 is TGTGCCAGCACCCTGGACCCGGGGGACAATGAGCAGTTCTTC.

For the CDR3, the DNA is TGTGCCAGCAGTTCGGGCCACCTCGGGGGCTATGGCTACACCTTC. Its translation: CASSSGHLGGYGYTF. This chain links TRBV6-2 or TRBV6-3 with TRBJ1-2, with a weak D call TRBD1 (5 bases). The V gene lost 4 bases and the J gene lost 4 bases, with 16 bases spanning the gap. The CDR3 totals 15 residues. Germline values: CDR1 MNHEY, CDR2 SVGEGT.

DNA of the CDR3: TGTGCCAGCAACTTCGGGATTGGGGGAGCTAACTATGGCTACACCTTC. Encoded protein: CASNFGIGGANYGYTF. The rearrangement links TRBV28 to TRBJ1-2, with a possible D match to TRBD1 (5 bases). CDR1 is MDHEN and CDR2 is SYDVKM in the germline V gene. V lost 7 bases, J lost 0 bases, and 18 bases lay in between. The CDR3 has 16 residues.

In this sample, this clone turned up once. The chain uses TRBV5-6 and TRBJ1-2; TRBD1 matches 9 bases. The CDR3 has 14 residues. The V gene end was trimmed by 0 bases and the J gene end by 7 bases; junction bases not matched to a gene: 4. In germline, CDR1 is SGHDT, CDR2 YYEEEE. The CDR3, as DNA: TGTGCCAGCAGCTTGGCCGACAGGGGGTTTGGCTACACCTTC. It translates to CASSLADRGFGYTF. The variable domain in full, with the rest retrieved from reference TRBV5-6 and TRBJ1-2, is DAGVTQSPTHLIKTRGQQVTLRCSPKSGHDTVSWYQQALGQGPQFIFQYYEEEERQRGNFPDRFSGHQFPNYSSELNVNALLLGDSALYLCASSLADRGFGYTFGSGTRLTVV.

The J gene is TRBJ2-1, the V gene TRBV4-1; 8 nucleotides match TRBD2. The germline CDR1 and CDR2 sequences are MGHRA and YSYEKL. CDR3 length: 16 residues. V shed 3 bases and J 3 bases; nucleotides not matched to a gene: 7. CDR3 sequence reads: CASSQESGSYYNEQFF. Here the CDR3 DNA reads TGCGCCAGCAGCCAGGAAAGCGGGAGCTACTACAATGAGCAGTTCTTC.

The gene calls are TRBV6-2 or TRBV6-3 and TRBJ2-3, with D unresolved. CDR3 length equals 17 residues. Trimming shortened V by 0 bases and J by 1 base, and 14 bases separated the two germline ends. Germline V gene data show CDR1 as MNHEY and CDR2 as SVGEGT. The CDR3 protein is CASSYSSALPGTDTQYF. CDR3 sequence (DNA): TGTGCCAGCAGTTACTCGTCTGCACTACCTGGCACAGATACGCAGTATTTT.

The V call is TRBV11-2, the J call TRBJ2-3, with TRBD2 matching 7 bases. The CDR3 is made up of 16 amino acids. The V gene end was trimmed by 4 bases and the J gene end by 2 bases; junction bases not matched to a gene: 9. CDR1 is SGHAT and CDR2 is FQNNGV in the germline V gene. The CDR3 DNA is TGTGCCAGCAGCTCCCCCCGGGACTATTCCACAGATACGCAGTATTTT. It codes for CASSSPRDYSTDTQYF. Full variable domain (remainder filled in from reference TRBV11-2 and TRBJ2-3): EAGVAQSPRYKIIEKRQSVAFWCNPISGHATLYWYQQILGQGPKLLIQFQNNGVVDDSQLPKDRFSAERLKGVDSTLKIQPAKLEDSAVYLCASSSPRDYSTDTQYFGPGTRLTVL.

J is TRBJ2-7 and V is TRBV27; a weak D match, TRBD1 (5 bases). V was clipped by 10 bases and J by 1 base, with 20 bases between them. CDR1 MNHEY and CDR2 SMNVEV come from the germline V gene (reference sequence). The CDR3 has 15 residues. DNA of the CDR3: TGTGCCACCAGGGCGTGGCGTACTACTTCCTACGAGCAGTACTTC. Its translation: CATRAWRTTSYEQYF.

The chain carries TRBV19 and TRBJ1-2; 7 bases are shared with TRBD1. CDR1 and CDR2 from the germline V gene are LNHDA and SQIVND (reference sequence). The CDR3 runs to 13 residues. V shed 10 bases, J shed 2 bases, and the junction held 7 bases outside the gene matches. The CDR3: CATQDRANYGYTF. The CDR3 DNA follows: TGTGCCACTCAAGACAGGGCGAACTATGGCTACACCTTC. Variable domain in full (rest from reference TRBV19 and TRBJ1-2): DGGITQSPKYLFRKEGQNVTLSCEQNLNHDAMYWYRQDPGQGLRLIYYSQIVNDFQKGDIAEGYSVSREKKESFPLTVTSAQKNPTAFYLCATQDRANYGYTFGSGTRLTVV.

This sequence joins TRBV2 and TRBJ2-2; D is unresolved. The V gene's germline CDR1 is SNHLY and CDR2 FYNNEI. V was pared by 8 bases and J by 2 bases, with 15 bases between. This CDR3 region has 15 residues. The CDR3 here is CASRVPQKNTGELFF. In DNA, the CDR3 is TGTGCCAGCCGGGTACCTCAGAAAAACACCGGGGAGCTGTTTTTT. Based on the CDR3 plus reference TRBV2 and TRBJ2-2, the full variable domain is EPEVTQTPSHQVTQMGQEVILRCVPISNHLYFYWYRQILGQKVEFLVSFYNNEISEKSEIFDDQFSVERPDGSNFTLKIRSTKLEDSAMYFCASRVPQKNTGELFFGEGSRLTVL.

The V call is TRBV19, the J call TRBJ2-5; D tentatively fits TRBD1 or TRBD2 (5 bases each). V was clipped by 1 base and J by 2 bases, with 8 bases between them. The length of the CDR3 is 14 residues. CDR1 LNHDA and CDR2 SQIVND come from the germline V gene (reference sequence). CDR3: CASSIVGAQETQYF. The CDR3 DNA sequence: TGTGCCAGTAGTATAGTCGGGGCTCAAGAGACCCAGTACTTC. Based on the CDR3 plus reference TRBV19 and TRBJ2-5, the full variable domain is DGGITQSPKYLFRKEGQNVTLSCEQNLNHDAMYWYRQDPGQGLRLIYYSQIVNDFQKGDIAEGYSVSREKKESFPLTVTSAQKNPTAFYLCASSIVGAQETQYFGPGTRLLVL.

The chain joins TRBV6-5 to TRBJ1-1; D remains unclear. The CDR3 has 14 residues. Looked up from germline, CDR1 is MNHEY and CDR2 is SVGAGI. The V gene lost 0 bases and the J gene lost 5 bases, with 10 bases spanning the gap. CDR3 in amino acids: CASSYSQGWTEAFF. The CDR3, as DNA: TGTGCCAGCAGTTACTCCCAAGGGTGGACTGAAGCTTTCTTT.

This rearrangement joins TRBV5-6 to TRBJ1-1, with D possibly TRBD1 on 5 matching bases. Germline lookup yields CDR1 SGHDT and CDR2 YYEEEE. V lost 2 bases and J lost 3, with 14 bases in between. This CDR3 spans 15 amino acids. The CDR3 sequence is CASSFEGLTHTEAFF. CDR3 nucleotides: TGTGCCAGCAGCTTCGAGGGACTCACTCACACTGAAGCTTTCTTT.

V usage is TRBV28 and J usage is TRBJ2-1; 9 nucleotides line up with TRBD1. The CDR3 has 15 residues. Germline V gene lookup returns CDR1 MDHEN and CDR2 SYDVKM. V was pared by 6 bases and J by 4 bases, with 7 bases of the junction left unmatched. In nucleotides, the CDR3 is TGTGCCAGCAGATCCTCCGGGACAGGGTACAATGAGCAGTTCTTC. It encodes CASRSSGTGYNEQFF.

This chain uses TRBV7-2 with TRBJ2-1, with D unclear. The CDR3 is 15 residues long. Germline CDR1 and CDR2: SGHTA and FQGNSA. V lost 5 bases and J lost 3, with 14 bases in between. In DNA form, the CDR3 reads TGTGCCAGCAGCCAAAGAAGGGCCCACTACAATGAGCAGTTCTTC. This translates into CASSQRRAHYNEQFF. The complete variable domain, with remaining parts taken from reference TRBV7-2 and TRBJ2-1, reads GAGVSQSPSNKVTEKGKDVELRCDPISGHTALYWYRQSLGQGLEFLIYFQGNSAPDKSGLPSDRFSAERTGGSVSTLTIQRTQQEDSAVYLCASSQRRAHYNEQFFGPGTRLTVL.

This chain connects TRBV5-1 to TRBJ1-1; a possible D gene is TRBD1 (5 bases). Germline loops: CDR1 SGHRS, CDR2 YFSETQ. V lost 3 bases to trimming and J lost 5 bases, with 14 bases between them. The CDR3 runs to 14 residues. CDR3 coding DNA: TGCGCCAGCAGCTCCTCACAGGTGAGGACTGAAGCTTTCTTT. It specifies CASSSSQVRTEAFF.

This chain connects TRBV3-1 (or the pseudogene TRBV3-2) to TRBJ2-7; TRBD2 agrees at 7 bases. The CDR3 consists of 15 residues. Germline V gene data show CDR1 as LGHDT and CDR2 as YNNKEL (reference sequence). J gave up 3 bases and V 4 bases, and 9 bases lay outside the gene matches. CDR3 nucleotides: TGTGCCAGCAGCCCCGAGGAGCGGGATTTCTACGAGCAGTACTTC. It translates to CASSPEERDFYEQYF.

V usage is TRBV5-8 and J usage is TRBJ1-4; weak D call: TRBD1 (5 bases). The CDR3 is 15 amino acids. With 1 base removed from V and 6 bases from J, the gap between germline ends came to 13 bases. Germline CDR1 SGHTS, CDR2 YDEGEE. CDR3 sequence: CASSLRRGSDEKLFF. CDR3 DNA sequence: TGTGCCAGCAGCTTGAGGAGGGGAAGCGATGAAAAACTGTTTTTT. Drawing the rest from reference TRBV5-8 and TRBJ1-4, the complete variable domain is EAGVTQSPTHLIKTRGQQATLRCSPISGHTSVYWYQQALGLGLQFLLWYDEGEERNRGNFPPRFSGRQFPNYSSELNVNALELEDSALYLCASSLRRGSDEKLFFGSGTQLSVL.

The chain couples TRBV30 to TRBJ1-3; D remains ambiguous. V was pared by 0 bases and J by 0 bases, with 6 bases between. Germline CDR1 reads GTSNPN; CDR2 reads SVGIG (reference sequence). The CDR3 loop spans 14 amino acids. The CDR3 spells CAWSVTGSGNTIYF. The CDR3 region has the DNA TGTGCCTGGAGTGTAACTGGCTCTGGAAACACCATATATTTT.

V and J are TRBV6-5 and TRBJ1-1; possible D gene TRBD1, 5 bases. Looked up from germline, CDR1 is MNHEY and CDR2 is SVGAGI. V was shortened by 5 bases and J by 8 bases, with 15 bases between the two germline ends. The CDR3 consists of 13 residues. The CDR3 DNA reads as TGTGCCAGCAGTCCGGCGGGGGTACCAGAAGCTTTCTTT. Protein product: CASSPAGVPEAFF.

The chain couples TRBV5-4 to TRBJ2-1, with 7 nucleotides matching TRBD2. Germline loops: CDR1 SGHNT, CDR2 YYREEE (reference sequence). The CDR3 is 13 amino acids. V lost 0 bases to trimming and J lost 8 bases; unmatched junction nucleotides: 2. CDR3 in amino acids: CASSLAGLDEQFF. CDR3 in DNA: TGTGCCAGCAGCTTGGCCGGACTAGATGAGCAGTTCTTC.